The 25 T cell receptor beta chains given below trace back to one sample, sequenced in a study of blood T cell repertoires in COVID-19. Sequenced by immunoSEQ multiplex PCR; TCRdb stores in-frame clones only, minus some. Of 150,000 to 200,000 clones listed, approximately 84% are singletons. Material: PBMCs or T cells enriched from blood (not recorded which). The receptors stem from a woman in her 40s with acute COVID-19.

This chain uses TRBV5-6 with TRBJ1-2; 7 bases fit TRBD1. The CDR3 covers 14 residues. CDR1 and CDR2 (germline): SGHDT, YYEEEE. J gave up 4 bases and V 2 bases, and 5 bases lay outside the gene matches. The CDR3 is CASSFLGQSYGYTF. The CDR3 DNA sequence: TGTGCCAGCAGCTTTTTGGGACAGTCCTATGGCTACACCTTC. Combining the CDR3 with reference TRBV5-6 and TRBJ1-2 gives the whole variable domain DAGVTQSPTHLIKTRGQQVTLRCSPKSGHDTVSWYQQALGQGPQFIFQYYEEEERQRGNFPDRFSGHQFPNYSSELNVNALLLGDSALYLCASSFLGQSYGYTFGSGTRLTVV.

The CDR3 is CASSLLRVTGDSGANVLTF. As DNA, the CDR3 is TGCGCCAGCAGCTTGCTAAGGGTGACAGGGGACTCTGGGGCCAACGTCCTGACTTTC. The gene calls are TRBV5-1 and TRBJ2-6, with 8 bases fitting TRBD1. There are 19 residues in the CDR3. Germline CDR1 SGHRS, CDR2 YFSETQ. Trimming at V came to 1 base and at J to 0 bases, leaving 9 bases not matched to a gene.

The chain recombines TRBV25-1 with TRBJ2-2; 10 positions agree with TRBD2. The CDR3 covers 16 residues. Germline lookup yields CDR1 MGHDK and CDR2 SYGVNS. V shed 2 bases and J 3 bases; nucleotides not matched to a gene: 3. The CDR3 nucleotides are TGTGCCAGCAGTGAAATCACTAGCGGGGACACCGGGGAGCTGTTTTTT. It yields the protein CASSEITSGDTGELFF. Variable domain in full (rest from reference TRBV25-1 and TRBJ2-2): EADIYQTPRYLVIGTGKKITLECSQTMGHDKMYWYQQDPGMELHLIHYSYGVNSTEKGDLSSESTVSRIRTEHFPLTLESARPSHTSQYLCASSEITSGDTGELFFGEGSRLTVL.

The chain couples TRBV12-5 to TRBJ2-5; D perhaps matches TRBD2 (6 bases). The CDR3 loop spans 15 amino acids. Germline CDR1 reads LGHNT; CDR2 reads FRNRAP. V was trimmed by 6 bases and J by 7 bases, leaving 21 bases between them. In nucleotides, the CDR3 is TGTGCTAGTGGCCCCGGGACTCCGACGTCAGGGACCCAGTACTTC. It codes for CASGPGTPTSGTQYF.

The gene calls are TRBV2 and TRBJ1-5, with no clear D. V shed 7 bases and J shed 0 bases, with 7 bases lying between them. CDR3 length equals 13 residues. From germline, CDR1 is SNHLY and CDR2 FYNNEI. CDR3 nucleotide sequence: TGTGCCAGCACGAGGTATAGCAATCAGCCCCAGCATTTT. Its translation is CASTRYSNQPQHF.

This clone was recorded a few times. CDR3 nucleotides: TGTGCCAGCAGCGTCCCGTATGGGGCCAACGTCCTGACTTTC. It translates to CASSVPYGANVLTF. The V gene is TRBV9, the J gene TRBJ2-6; D remains ambiguous. V lost 2 bases and J lost 3, with 6 bases in between. Germline CDR1 reads SGDLS; CDR2 reads YYNGEE. The CDR3 loop spans 14 amino acids.

A single count supports this clone. The chain carries TRBV5-1 and TRBJ2-1; TRBD2 might be the D (6 bases). The CDR3 is 15 amino acids. V was pared by 1 base and J by 0 bases, with 8 bases between. Germline V gene sequence: CDR1 SGHRS, CDR2 YFSETQ. The CDR3 here is CASSLSSDSYNEQFF. In DNA form, the CDR3 reads TGCGCCAGCAGCTTGTCTAGCGACTCCTACAATGAGCAGTTCTTC.

The CDR3 DNA sequence: TGTGCCAGCAGGGCTCCCGGGACAGGGGGGGAAAAACTGTTTTTT. It yields the protein CASRAPGTGGEKLFF. V and J are TRBV25-1 and TRBJ1-4, with 11 nucleotides matching TRBD1. This CDR3 is 15 amino acids long. Germline V CDR1 and CDR2: MGHDK, SYGVNS. The trim removed 6 bases at V and 8 bases at J, leaving 8 bases unmatched.

The genes are TRBV18 and TRBJ2-3; 7 bases agree with TRBD1. CDR1 and CDR2 from the germline V gene are KGHSH and LQKENI. CDR3 length: 15 residues. V dropped 5 bases and J dropped 5; count of bases not matched to a gene: 10. CDR3 sequence: CASSGGQSKLDTQYF. The DNA of the CDR3 is TGTGCCAGCTCAGGGGGACAGTCCAAGTTAGATACGCAGTATTTT.

The chain recombines TRBV29-1 with TRBJ2-4, with a tentative D call TRBD2 (5 bases). The V end lost 3 bases, the J end lost 6 bases, and 6 bases lay between the germline ends. The CDR3 runs to 11 residues. From germline, CDR1 is SQVTM and CDR2 ANQGSEA. CDR3 in DNA: TGCAGCGTTGAGGACTTAAACATTCAGTACTTC. Encoded protein: CSVEDLNIQYF.

This chain links TRBV13 with TRBJ1-2; D not certain. From germline, CDR1 is PRHDT and CDR2 FYEKMQ (reference sequence). The V end was cut by 5 bases, the J end by 4 bases, with 17 bases between. This CDR3 comprises 15 residues. CDR3 sequence (DNA): TGTGCCAGCAGCGCCCCGAGTGCGGGCGCCTATGGCTACACCTTC. Encoded protein: CASSAPSAGAYGYTF.

This rearrangement joins TRBV18 to TRBJ2-1; 9 nucleotides match TRBD2. The CDR3 consists of 15 residues. The ends lost 1 base at V and 7 bases at J; junction bases unmatched: 5. Germline loops: CDR1 KGHSH, CDR2 LQKENI. The chain's CDR3 is CASSPRLAAGNEQFF. In nucleotides, the CDR3 is TGTGCCAGCTCACCACGACTAGCGGCAGGGAATGAGCAGTTCTTC.

This chain uses TRBV30 with TRBJ2-2; D is unresolved. Trimming removed 8 bases at V and 6 bases at J, with 10 bases between. This CDR3 spans 11 amino acids. The germline CDR1 and CDR2 sequences are GTSNPN and SVGIG (reference sequence). CDR3 DNA: TGTGCCAGAGGTGGTCCCGGGGAGCTGTTTTTT. Protein product: CARGGPGELFF.

The chain links TRBV27 to TRBJ1-2; D gene ambiguous. CDR1 is MNHEY and CDR2 is SMNVEV in the germline V gene (reference sequence). The ends were cut back, 2 bases at V and 6 bases at J, with 7 bases in the middle. The CDR3 runs 12 residues. The DNA for the CDR3 is TGTGCCAGCAGTTTACGAGGGAATGGCTACACCTTC. It is translated as CASSLRGNGYTF.

Many counts were recorded for this clone. V usage is TRBV6-1 and J usage is TRBJ1-2, with D possibly matching TRBD1 (6 bases). Germline values: CDR1 MNHNS, CDR2 SASEGT. Trimming removed 0 bases from V and 1 base from J, with 12 bases in between. The CDR3 is 16 residues long. CDR3 DNA: TGTGCCAGCAGTGAAGCGCACGAGGGGGTTAACTATGGCTACACCTTC. This codes for CASSEAHEGVNYGYTF.

The genes are TRBV14 and TRBJ2-3; 11 bases are shared with TRBD2. The V and J ends lost 4 bases and 5 bases, in that order; junction bases with no gene match: 2. Germline V gene sequence: CDR1 SGHDN, CDR2 FVKESK. The CDR3 covers 14 residues. The CDR3 region is CASSPLAGVDTQYF. In DNA form, the CDR3 reads TGTGCCAGCAGCCCACTAGCGGGAGTAGATACGCAGTATTTT.

This rearrangement joins TRBV19 to TRBJ2-7; 8 bases agree with TRBD1. J lost 5 bases, V lost 7 bases, and 10 bases had no gene match. The germline V gene has CDR1 LNHDA and CDR2 SQIVND (reference sequence). This CDR3 contains 14 residues. CDR3 bases: TGTGCCAGTAATGGGGGGACAGGTTCCCACGAGCAGTACTTC. Encoded protein: CASNGGTGSHEQYF.

The V gene is TRBV19, the J gene TRBJ2-1, with TRBD1 as a possible D gene (7 bases). CDR3 size: 11 residues. V shed 7 bases and J shed 10 bases, with 11 bases lying between them. Looked up from germline, CDR1 is LNHDA and CDR2 is SQIVND (reference sequence). CDR3 DNA: TGTGCCAGTACTCAGGGGGGAGAGCAGTTCTTC. Translated, it gives CASTQGGEQFF.

The chain employs TRBV19 and TRBJ2-7, with 8 bases that match TRBD2. CDR1 is LNHDA and CDR2 is SQIVND in the germline V gene (reference sequence). Trimming took 6 bases from V and 3 from J; bases not matched to a gene: 7. The CDR3 runs to 14 residues. The CDR3 loop reads CASRGGSGIYEQYF. CDR3 nucleotide sequence: TGTGCCAGTAGGGGTGGTAGCGGGATCTACGAGCAGTACTTC. Supplemented by reference TRBV19 and TRBJ2-7, the full variable domain reads DGGITQSPKYLFRKEGQNVTLSCEQNLNHDAMYWYRQDPGQGLRLIYYSQIVNDFQKGDIAEGYSVSREKKESFPLTVTSAQKNPTAFYLCASRGGSGIYEQYFGPGTRLTVT.

V and J are TRBV28 and TRBJ2-2; 9 bases are shared with TRBD2. CDR1 is MDHEN, CDR2 SYDVKM, per germline. The CDR3 spans 16 residues. J gave up 3 bases and V 4 bases, and 6 bases lay outside the gene matches. This chain's CDR3 is CASSSASGVYTGELFF. The CDR3 coding sequence is TGTGCCAGCAGTTCTGCTAGCGGGGTCTACACCGGGGAGCTGTTTTTT.

V is TRBV29-1 and J is TRBJ2-5; 12 bases fit TRBD2. The CDR3 totals 15 residues. Per the germline V gene, CDR1 is SQVTM and CDR2 is ANQGSEA. V lost 6 bases and J lost 2; bases outside the gene matches: 7. The DNA of the CDR3 is TGCAGCGTCCACGGACTAGCGGGGCCGCAAGAGACCCAGTACTTC. It encodes CSVHGLAGPQETQYF.

On this clone: In the same sample, other DNA sequences code for this CDR3. The CDR3 protein is CASSLGLNNEQFF. DNA of the CDR3: TGTGCCAGCAGCTTAGGACTGAACAATGAGCAGTTCTTC. The chain combines TRBV11-2 with TRBJ2-1; the D is unclear. CDR1 is SGHAT and CDR2 is FQNNGV in the germline V gene. CDR3 length: 13 amino acids. V lost 1 base to trimming and J lost 5 bases, with 6 bases between them.

V is TRBV4-1 and J is TRBJ1-3; 8 positions agree with TRBD1. The CDR3 totals 17 residues. Germline CDR1 is MGHRA and CDR2 is YSYEKL. Losses at the gene ends were 1 base for V and 4 bases for J; bases not matched to a gene: 9. CDR3: CASSQAGQGSFGNTIYF. In nucleotides, the CDR3 is TGCGCCAGCAGCCAAGCCGGACAGGGTTCCTTCGGAAACACCATATATTTT.

In DNA, the CDR3 is TGTGCCAGCAGCCCCCTCGGGACAGGGGCCGGCTATGGCTACACCTTC. Translated: CASSPLGTGAGYGYTF. The genes are TRBV5-6 and TRBJ1-2; TRBD1 agrees at 10 bases. This CDR3 has 16 amino acids. V trimming: 4 bases; J trimming: 4 bases; junction bases outside the gene matches: 10. Looked up from germline, CDR1 is SGHDT and CDR2 is YYEEEE.

V and J are TRBV5-8 and TRBJ2-7; a weak D match, TRBD2 (5 bases). This CDR3 spans 12 amino acids. Looked up from germline, CDR1 is SGHTS and CDR2 is YDEGEE. The ends were cut back, 9 bases at V and 0 bases at J, with 10 bases in the middle. The CDR3, as DNA: TGTGCCACCCATCGGGACTCCTACGAGCAGTACTTC. This sequence encodes CATHRDSYEQYF.